This T cell receptor (beta chain) appears in the sequencing data of a study of blood T cell repertoires in COVID-19. Trimming took 4 bases from V and 0 from J, leaving 7 bases between them. Germline-derived CDR1 and CDR2 are LGHDT and YNNKEL (reference sequence). The CDR3 is 13 residues long. Participants spanned ages about 18 to 90 years and resided in 24 US areas. Each participant's cohort was designated according to participant-reported clinical history. In the source study's methods: Reference gene primer amplification yielded estimated nucleated cell counts. Libraries were prepared by immunoSEQ multiplex PCR; TCRdb keeps only in-frame clonotypes and omits some of them. The DNA gave D and trimming, while V, J and clone size come from that table. The sample has some 330,000 clones; more than 75% are singletons.

Specimen: PBMCs or T cells enriched from blood (not recorded which). V gene TRBV3-1 (or the pseudogene TRBV3-2) combines with J gene TRBJ2-7; D perhaps matches TRBD2 (5 bases). This TCR derives from a man aged 25 to 45 who had recovered from COVID-19. CDR3 region: CASSPDFSYEQYF. DNA for the CDR3: TGTGCCAGCAGCCCGGACTTCTCCTACGAGCAGTACTTC.